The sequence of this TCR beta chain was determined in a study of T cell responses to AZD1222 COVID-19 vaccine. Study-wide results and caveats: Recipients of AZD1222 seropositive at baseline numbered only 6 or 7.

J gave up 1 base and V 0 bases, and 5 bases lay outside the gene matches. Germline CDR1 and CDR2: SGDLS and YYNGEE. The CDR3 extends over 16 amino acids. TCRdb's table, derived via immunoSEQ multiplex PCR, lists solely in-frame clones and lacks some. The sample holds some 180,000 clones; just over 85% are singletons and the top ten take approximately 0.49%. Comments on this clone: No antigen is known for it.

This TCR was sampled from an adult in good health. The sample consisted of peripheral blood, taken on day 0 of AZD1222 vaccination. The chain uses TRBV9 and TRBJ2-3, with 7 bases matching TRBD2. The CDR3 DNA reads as TGTGCCAGCAGCGTAGATGAGGGAGGGCGCACAGATACGCAGTATTTT. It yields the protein CASSVDEGGRTDTQYF.